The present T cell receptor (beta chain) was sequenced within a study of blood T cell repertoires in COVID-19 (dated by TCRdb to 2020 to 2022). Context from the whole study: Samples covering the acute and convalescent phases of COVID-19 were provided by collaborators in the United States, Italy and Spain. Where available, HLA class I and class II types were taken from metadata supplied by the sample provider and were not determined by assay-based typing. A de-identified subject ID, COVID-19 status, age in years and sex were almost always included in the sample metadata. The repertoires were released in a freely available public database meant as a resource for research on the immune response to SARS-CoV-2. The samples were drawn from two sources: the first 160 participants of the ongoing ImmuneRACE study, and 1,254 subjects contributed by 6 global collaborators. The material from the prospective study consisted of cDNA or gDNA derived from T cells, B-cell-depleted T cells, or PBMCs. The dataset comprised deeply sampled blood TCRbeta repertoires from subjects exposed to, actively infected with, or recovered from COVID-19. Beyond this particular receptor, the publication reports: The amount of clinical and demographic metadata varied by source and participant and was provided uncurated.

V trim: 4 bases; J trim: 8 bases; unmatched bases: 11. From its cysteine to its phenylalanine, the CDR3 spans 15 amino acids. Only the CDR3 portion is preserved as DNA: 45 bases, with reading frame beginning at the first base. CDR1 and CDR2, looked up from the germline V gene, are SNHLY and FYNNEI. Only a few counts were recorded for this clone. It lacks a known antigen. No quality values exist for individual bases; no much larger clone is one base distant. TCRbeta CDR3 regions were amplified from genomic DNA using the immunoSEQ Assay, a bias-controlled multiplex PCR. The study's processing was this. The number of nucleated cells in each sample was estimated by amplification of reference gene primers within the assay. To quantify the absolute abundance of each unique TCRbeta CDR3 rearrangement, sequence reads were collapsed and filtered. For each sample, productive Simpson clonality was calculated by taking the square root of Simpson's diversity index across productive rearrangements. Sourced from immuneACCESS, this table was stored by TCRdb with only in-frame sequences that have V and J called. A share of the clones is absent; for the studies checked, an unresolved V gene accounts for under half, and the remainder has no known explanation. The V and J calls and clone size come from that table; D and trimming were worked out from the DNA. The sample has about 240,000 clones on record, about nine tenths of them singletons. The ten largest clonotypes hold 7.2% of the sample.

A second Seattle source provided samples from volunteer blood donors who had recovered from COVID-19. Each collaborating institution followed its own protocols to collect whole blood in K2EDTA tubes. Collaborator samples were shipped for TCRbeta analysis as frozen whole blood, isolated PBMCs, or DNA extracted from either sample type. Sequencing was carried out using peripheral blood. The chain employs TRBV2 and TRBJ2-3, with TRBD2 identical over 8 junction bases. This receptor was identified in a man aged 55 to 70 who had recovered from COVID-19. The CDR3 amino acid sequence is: CASSVEEGTRTTQYF. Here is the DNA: TGTGCCAGCAGTGTTGAGGAAGGGACTAGGACTACGCAGTATTTT.